The present TCR beta chain was sequenced within a study of T cells in Graves' hyperthyroidism and ophthalmopathy. There were TCR beta CDR3 regions amplified from RNA transcripts. HTBI primers drove first-round RT-PCR of the TCR CDR3. TCRdb redid the calling of the multiplex PCR reads with MiXCR, one entry per CDR3 protein. The sample shows 530,000 or so distinct CDR3 sequences, approximately 17% of them seen only once. Study-wide points: Most clonotypes expanded in thyroid above 0.001 were likewise present in blood. Progression to ophthalmopathy was predicted a median of 6.5 months early.

The CDR3 is 15 residues long. V lost 6 bases and J 7 bases, leaving 19 bases between the germline ends. Per germline, CDR1 MNHNS and CDR2 SASEGT. Points on this clonotype: The antigen remains undetermined.

The chain recombines TRBV6-1 with TRBJ1-5; a possible D gene is TRBD1 (6 bases). This receptor was identified in a woman under 30 with Graves' ophthalmopathy. The sample consisted of blood. CDR3 amino acids: CASRVYRAWTQPQHF. The CDR3 DNA is TGTGCCAGCAGAGTTTACAGGGCGTGGACCCAGCCCCAGCATTTT.